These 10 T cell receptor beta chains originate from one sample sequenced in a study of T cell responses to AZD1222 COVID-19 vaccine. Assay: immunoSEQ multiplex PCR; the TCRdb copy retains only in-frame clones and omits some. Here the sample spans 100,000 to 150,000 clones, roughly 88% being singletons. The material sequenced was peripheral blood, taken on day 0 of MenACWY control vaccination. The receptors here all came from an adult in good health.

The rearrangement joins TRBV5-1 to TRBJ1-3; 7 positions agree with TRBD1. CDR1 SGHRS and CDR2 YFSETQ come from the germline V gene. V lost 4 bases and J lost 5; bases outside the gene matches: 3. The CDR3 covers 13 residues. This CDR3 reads CASSRDSRNTIYF. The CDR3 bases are TGCGCCAGCAGCCGGGACAGTCGAAACACCATATATTTT.

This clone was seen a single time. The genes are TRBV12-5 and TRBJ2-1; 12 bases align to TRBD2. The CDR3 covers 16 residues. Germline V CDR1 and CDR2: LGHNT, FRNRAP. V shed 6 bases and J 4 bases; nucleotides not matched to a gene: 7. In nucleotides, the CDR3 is TGTGCTAGTGGATCTCCGACTAGCGGGGGATACAATGAGCAGTTCTTC. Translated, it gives CASGSPTSGGYNEQFF.

In nucleotides, the CDR3 is TGTGCCAGCAGTACGGACAGGGGACGCAATCAGCCCCAGCATTTT. Its protein product is CASSTDRGRNQPQHF. The chain links TRBV6-5 to TRBJ1-5; 9 bases are shared with TRBD1. CDR3 length: 15 residues. Looked up from germline, CDR1 is MNHEY and CDR2 is SVGAGI. Germline trimming cut 5 bases from V and 2 bases from J; bases unmatched to any gene: 4.

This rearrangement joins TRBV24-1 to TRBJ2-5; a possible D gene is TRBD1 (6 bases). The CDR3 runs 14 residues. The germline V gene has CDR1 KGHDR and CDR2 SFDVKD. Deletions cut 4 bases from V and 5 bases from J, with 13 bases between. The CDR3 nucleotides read TGTGCCACCAGTGAGAACAGGGTATCGGAGACCCAGTACTTC. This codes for CATSENRVSETQYF.

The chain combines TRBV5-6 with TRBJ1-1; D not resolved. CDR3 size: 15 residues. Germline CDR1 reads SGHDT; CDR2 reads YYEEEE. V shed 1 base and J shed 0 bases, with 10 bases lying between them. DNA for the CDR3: TGTGCCAGCAGCTTGTTCACCGGGCTGAACACTGAAGCTTTCTTT. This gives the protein CASSLFTGLNTEAFF.

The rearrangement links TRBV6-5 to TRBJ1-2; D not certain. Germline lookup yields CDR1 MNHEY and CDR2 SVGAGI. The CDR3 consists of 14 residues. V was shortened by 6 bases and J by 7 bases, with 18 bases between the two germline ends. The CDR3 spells CASSLNGRSSGYTF. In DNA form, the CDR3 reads TGTGCCAGCAGCCTTAACGGACGAAGCTCTGGCTACACCTTC.

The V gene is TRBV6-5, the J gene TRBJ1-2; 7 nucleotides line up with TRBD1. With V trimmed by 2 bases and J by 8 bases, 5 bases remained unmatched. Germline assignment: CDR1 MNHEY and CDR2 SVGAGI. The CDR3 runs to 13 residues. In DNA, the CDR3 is TGTGCCAGCAGTTACGTGTCAGGGGGAGGCTACACCTTC. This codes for CASSYVSGGGYTF.

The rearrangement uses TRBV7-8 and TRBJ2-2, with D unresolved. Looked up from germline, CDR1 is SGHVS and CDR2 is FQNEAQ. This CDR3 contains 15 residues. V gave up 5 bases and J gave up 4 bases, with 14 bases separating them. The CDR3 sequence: CASSNKGPTTGELFF. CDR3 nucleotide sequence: TGTGCCAGCAGCAATAAGGGCCCCACCACCGGGGAGCTGTTTTTT.

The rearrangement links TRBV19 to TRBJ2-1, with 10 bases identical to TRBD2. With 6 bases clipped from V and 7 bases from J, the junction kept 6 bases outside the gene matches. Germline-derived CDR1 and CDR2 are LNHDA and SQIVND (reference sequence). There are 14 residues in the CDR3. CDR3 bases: TGTGCCAGTAGGGTAGCGGGAGGTGGAAATGAGCAGTTCTTC. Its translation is CASRVAGGGNEQFF.

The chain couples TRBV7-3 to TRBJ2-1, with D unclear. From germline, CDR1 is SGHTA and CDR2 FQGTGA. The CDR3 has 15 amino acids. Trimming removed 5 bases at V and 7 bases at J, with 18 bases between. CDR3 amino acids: CASSPYISPGNEQFF. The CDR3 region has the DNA TGTGCCAGCAGCCCATACATCAGCCCTGGGAATGAGCAGTTCTTC.